This is a list of T cell receptor beta chains from one sample in a study of spatial heterogeneity in lung cancer. TCRdb passed the 5' RACE reads through MiXCR, listing each CDR3 protein once. The sample shows more than 85,000 distinct CDR3 sequences, roughly 10% of them seen only once. This sample comprised PBMCs, obtained at surgery. The receptors shown here come from a male donor with early-stage non-small cell lung cancer. Both conserved end residues are part of each CDR3. The D gene is left open where the match is weak. Rows may omit the clone size; those that give it use once, few, many or a size class.

CDR3 DNA: TGTGCCAGCAGATGGACAGGGGTCGATCAGCCCCAGCATTTT; CDR3 protein: CASRWTGVDQPQHF; CDR3 length: 14; clone size: -; D gene: TRBD1; V gene: TRBV2; J gene: TRBJ1-5
CDR3 DNA: TGCGCCAGCAGCGGCCCCGTTTTGGCGGATACGCAGTATTTT; CDR3 protein: CASSGPVLADTQYF; CDR3 length: 14; clone size: few; D gene: -; V gene: TRBV5-1; J gene: TRBJ2-3
CDR3 DNA: TGCAGCGTCTTGACAGCCCCCTACGAGCAGTACTTC; CDR3 protein: CSVLTAPYEQYF; CDR3 length: 12; clone size: few; D gene: -; V gene: TRBV29-1; J gene: TRBJ2-7
CDR3 DNA: TGTGCCAGCTCCCCAGGAAGGACAGGGGTAGATACGCAGTATTTT; CDR3 protein: CASSPGRTGVDTQYF; CDR3 length: 15; clone size: many; D gene: TRBD1; V gene: TRBV18; J gene: TRBJ2-3
CDR3 DNA: TGTGCCAGCAGCAACCCCGGGACAGGGGTCTACGAGCAGTACTTC; CDR3 protein: CASSNPGTGVYEQYF; CDR3 length: 15; clone size: -; D gene: TRBD1; V gene: TRBV7-9; J gene: TRBJ2-7
CDR3 DNA: TGTGCCAGCTATCGGACAGGACCAACATACCAAGAGACCCAGTACTTC; CDR3 protein: CASYRTGPTYQETQYF; CDR3 length: 16; clone size: -; D gene: TRBD1; V gene: TRBV6-5; J gene: TRBJ2-5
CDR3 DNA: TGTGCCAGCCTAGCGGGAGGAGGGTACGAGCAGTACTTC; CDR3 protein: CASLAGGGYEQYF; CDR3 length: 13; clone size: -; D gene: TRBD2; V gene: TRBV6-5; J gene: TRBJ2-7
CDR3 DNA: TGCAGTGCCGCAGCGACAGCCTACAATGAGCAGTTCTTC; CDR3 protein: CSAAATAYNEQFF; CDR3 length: 13; clone size: few; D gene: -; V gene: TRBV20-1; J gene: TRBJ2-1
CDR3 DNA: TGTGCCACCAGCAGGAGCGTGGGAGAGACCCAGTACTTC; CDR3 protein: CATSRSVGETQYF; CDR3 length: 13; clone size: few; D gene: -; V gene: TRBV15; J gene: TRBJ2-5
CDR3 DNA: TGTGCCCTTGGGGGCGCGTCAATCCACAATGAGCAGTTCTTC; CDR3 protein: CALGGASIHNEQFF; CDR3 length: 14; clone size: many; D gene: -; V gene: TRBV28; J gene: TRBJ2-1
CDR3 DNA: TGTGCCAGCAGCTTAGGCCAGATGGATAAAAACATTCAGTACTTC; CDR3 protein: CASSLGQMDKNIQYF; CDR3 length: 15; clone size: -; D gene: -; V gene: TRBV7-2; J gene: TRBJ2-4
CDR3 DNA: TGCAGCGCTTCCTACGCGGGGGTTGGTGAAAAACTGTTTTTT; CDR3 protein: CSASYAGVGEKLFF; CDR3 length: 14; clone size: -; D gene: -; V gene: TRBV29-1; J gene: TRBJ1-4
CDR3 DNA: TGTGCCTGGAGAACCACCCGGGAGCTGTTTTTT; CDR3 protein: CAWRTTRELFF; CDR3 length: 11; clone size: few; D gene: -; V gene: TRBV30; J gene: TRBJ2-2
CDR3 DNA: TGCAGTGCCCGAGGACAGGGAAGGATTGACGAGCAGTACTTC; CDR3 protein: CSARGQGRIDEQYF; CDR3 length: 14; clone size: few; D gene: TRBD1; V gene: TRBV20-1; J gene: TRBJ2-7
CDR3 DNA: TGTGCCAGTAGTGCCAGCGGTATGGGGGAGACCCAGTACTTC; CDR3 protein: CASSASGMGETQYF; CDR3 length: 14; clone size: -; D gene: -; V gene: TRBV19; J gene: TRBJ2-5
CDR3 DNA: TGTGCCAGCAGCCGTGACAGCTCTGGGGCCAACGTCCTGACTTTC; CDR3 protein: CASSRDSSGANVLTF; CDR3 length: 15; clone size: many; D gene: -; V gene: TRBV11-3; J gene: TRBJ2-6
CDR3 DNA: TGTGCCAGCAGCAACGGACCCTATCAGCCCCAGCATTTT; CDR3 protein: CASSNGPYQPQHF; CDR3 length: 13; clone size: many; D gene: -; V gene: TRBV28; J gene: TRBJ1-5
CDR3 DNA: TGTGCCAGCAGCTTAAACGGGAGGGGCGATACGCAGTATTTT; CDR3 protein: CASSLNGRGDTQYF; CDR3 length: 14; clone size: many; D gene: TRBD2; V gene: TRBV7-2; J gene: TRBJ2-3
CDR3 DNA: TGTGCCAGCAACCCACAGGGGGACACTGAAGCTTTCTTT; CDR3 protein: CASNPQGDTEAFF; CDR3 length: 13; clone size: many; D gene: TRBD1; V gene: TRBV6-2/TRBV6-3; J gene: TRBJ1-1
CDR3 DNA: TGCAGCGTTGATTCTTGGGCAGGAGAAGATAATGAGCAGTTCTTC; CDR3 protein: CSVDSWAGEDNEQFF; CDR3 length: 15; clone size: -; D gene: -; V gene: TRBV29-1; J gene: TRBJ2-1
CDR3 DNA: TGTGCCACCAGTGATACCGGGACTAGCGGGATAAATGAGCAGTTCTTC; CDR3 protein: CATSDTGTSGINEQFF; CDR3 length: 16; clone size: few; D gene: TRBD2; V gene: TRBV24-1; J gene: TRBJ2-1
CDR3 DNA: TGTGCCAGCTGCAAGACAGGGGGCAAGTACGAGCAGTACTTC; CDR3 protein: CASCKTGGKYEQYF; CDR3 length: 14; clone size: once; D gene: TRBD1; V gene: TRBV3-1; J gene: TRBJ2-7
CDR3 DNA: TGTGCCAGTAGTCTCCTCCGGGACAGTAAATATCAGCCCCAGCATTTT; CDR3 protein: CASSLLRDSKYQPQHF; CDR3 length: 16; clone size: few; D gene: TRBD1; V gene: TRBV19; J gene: TRBJ1-5
CDR3 DNA: TGTGCCATCAAGGAGAGCTCCCTGGGCTCCTACGAGCAGTACTTC; CDR3 protein: CAIKESSLGSYEQYF; CDR3 length: 15; clone size: -; D gene: -; V gene: TRBV10-3; J gene: TRBJ2-7
CDR3 DNA: TGCGCCAGCAGCGGAGGGACAGGGCAGCCCGGGGAGCTGTTTTTT; CDR3 protein: CASSGGTGQPGELFF; CDR3 length: 15; clone size: -; D gene: TRBD1; V gene: TRBV5-1; J gene: TRBJ2-2
CDR3 DNA: TGTGCCAGCAGTGTTACAGGGAACACCGGGGAGCTGTTTTTT; CDR3 protein: CASSVTGNTGELFF; CDR3 length: 14; clone size: few; D gene: -; V gene: TRBV2; J gene: TRBJ2-2
CDR3 DNA: TGCAGTGCTAGCTCAGGGAACACTGAAGCTTTCTTT; CDR3 protein: CSASSGNTEAFF; CDR3 length: 12; clone size: few; D gene: -; V gene: TRBV20-1; J gene: TRBJ1-1
CDR3 DNA: TGTGCCAGCAGTGTCAGCGGGGGGCGTACGCAGTATTTT; CDR3 protein: CASSVSGGRTQYF; CDR3 length: 13; clone size: -; D gene: TRBD2; V gene: TRBV6-4; J gene: TRBJ2-3
CDR3 DNA: TGTGCCAGCAGTTCGGAGTATCCTAGCACAGATACGCAGTATTTT; CDR3 protein: CASSSEYPSTDTQYF; CDR3 length: 15; clone size: -; D gene: -; V gene: TRBV6-5; J gene: TRBJ2-3
CDR3 DNA: TGTGCCAGCAGCACCGAACAGGGGGGTGAAGCTTTCTTT; CDR3 protein: CASSTEQGGEAFF; CDR3 length: 13; clone size: -; D gene: TRBD1; V gene: TRBV7-7; J gene: TRBJ1-1
CDR3 DNA: TGCGCCAGCAGCCCCACCCTCGGAGTGGGCACAGATACGCAGTATTTT; CDR3 protein: CASSPTLGVGTDTQYF; CDR3 length: 16; clone size: few; D gene: -; V gene: TRBV5-1; J gene: TRBJ2-3
CDR3 DNA: TGTGCCAGCAGTTTAGAAGGGACATACGGAAACACCATATATTTT; CDR3 protein: CASSLEGTYGNTIYF; CDR3 length: 15; clone size: few; D gene: -; V gene: TRBV12-3/TRBV12-4; J gene: TRBJ1-3
CDR3 DNA: TGTGCCAGCAGCTTAGGGACCCCCGCCGATACGCAGTATTTT; CDR3 protein: CASSLGTPADTQYF; CDR3 length: 14; clone size: few; D gene: -; V gene: TRBV7-2; J gene: TRBJ2-3
CDR3 DNA: TGTGCCAGCAGCCAATTTCAAGAGACCCAGTACTTC; CDR3 protein: CASSQFQETQYF; CDR3 length: 12; clone size: -; D gene: -; V gene: TRBV3-1; J gene: TRBJ2-5
CDR3 DNA: TGTGCCAGCAGTGCACTAGCGGGAGAGGATACGCAGTATTTT; CDR3 protein: CASSALAGEDTQYF; CDR3 length: 14; clone size: many; D gene: TRBD2; V gene: TRBV6-1; J gene: TRBJ2-3
CDR3 DNA: TGTGCCAGCAGCACACGCAATTCCGGGAACTTTTCACCCCTCCACTTT; CDR3 protein: CASSTRNSGNFSPLHF; CDR3 length: 16; clone size: many; D gene: -; V gene: TRBV7-9; J gene: TRBJ1-6
CDR3 DNA: TGTGCCAGCAGGGTAATGAACACTGAAGCTTTCTTT; CDR3 protein: CASRVMNTEAFF; CDR3 length: 12; clone size: many; D gene: -; V gene: TRBV7-2; J gene: TRBJ1-1
CDR3 DNA: TGTGCCAGCAGTTTAATTTCCGGTCGGGCGAAACTGTTTTTT; CDR3 protein: CASSLISGRAKLFF; CDR3 length: 14; clone size: few; D gene: -; V gene: TRBV28; J gene: TRBJ1-4
CDR3 DNA: TGTGCCAGCAGTGCTGAATCGGGCACAGATACGCAGTATTTT; CDR3 protein: CASSAESGTDTQYF; CDR3 length: 14; clone size: few; D gene: -; V gene: TRBV2; J gene: TRBJ2-3
CDR3 DNA: TGCAGCGTTGAAGGAGGGCTAGCGGGCAGCACAGATACGCAGTATTTT; CDR3 protein: CSVEGGLAGSTDTQYF; CDR3 length: 16; clone size: few; D gene: TRBD2; V gene: TRBV29-1; J gene: TRBJ2-3
CDR3 DNA: TGCGCCAGCAGCCCGACTACTCCCCGCGAGACCCAGTACTTC; CDR3 protein: CASSPTTPRETQYF; CDR3 length: 14; clone size: -; D gene: -; V gene: TRBV5-1; J gene: TRBJ2-5
CDR3 DNA: TGTGCCAGCAGCTTAGCCGGGCCTCGTATCGGAGCTTTCTTT; CDR3 protein: CASSLAGPRIGAFF; CDR3 length: 14; clone size: -; D gene: -; V gene: TRBV7-8; J gene: TRBJ1-1
CDR3 DNA: TGCAGTGTTACACAGCCGACAGGGAGGGAAGATACGCAGTACTTT; CDR3 protein: CSVTQPTGREDTQYF; CDR3 length: 15; clone size: once; D gene: -; V gene: TRBV20-1; J gene: TRBJ2-3
CDR3 DNA: TGCAGTGCTACTCGGACTAGCGGGAGGTCGTTCTACAATGAGCAGTTCTTC; CDR3 protein: CSATRTSGRSFYNEQFF; CDR3 length: 17; clone size: -; D gene: TRBD2; V gene: TRBV20-1; J gene: TRBJ2-1
CDR3 DNA: TGTGCCAGCAGCCTACGTAGATCTAGCACAGATACGCAGTATTTT; CDR3 protein: CASSLRRSSTDTQYF; CDR3 length: 15; clone size: -; D gene: -; V gene: TRBV7-2; J gene: TRBJ2-3
CDR3 DNA: TGTGCCAGCAGCTCCGGGTCGGATAAAAACATTCAGTACTTC; CDR3 protein: CASSSGSDKNIQYF; CDR3 length: 14; clone size: many; D gene: -; V gene: TRBV7-2; J gene: TRBJ2-4
CDR3 DNA: TGCAGCGTTGTCCTAGGAAACACCATATATTTT; CDR3 protein: CSVVLGNTIYF; CDR3 length: 11; clone size: -; D gene: -; V gene: TRBV29-1; J gene: TRBJ1-3
CDR3 DNA: TGTGCCAGCAGCCGACTAGCGGGGGCCATAAATGAGCAGTTCTTC; CDR3 protein: CASSRLAGAINEQFF; CDR3 length: 15; clone size: -; D gene: TRBD2; V gene: TRBV6-5; J gene: TRBJ2-1
CDR3 DNA: TGTGCCAGCAGCTCAGGCCACTATGGCTACACCTTC; CDR3 protein: CASSSGHYGYTF; CDR3 length: 12; clone size: -; D gene: -; V gene: TRBV11-2; J gene: TRBJ1-2
CDR3 DNA: TGTGCCAGCAGCTTTGGGACAGTGGCGGAGACCCAGTACTTC; CDR3 protein: CASSFGTVAETQYF; CDR3 length: 14; clone size: once; D gene: TRBD1; V gene: TRBV7-6; J gene: TRBJ2-5
CDR3 DNA: TGTGCCAGCAGTTTTGACAGGGGGTTTACTGAAGCTTTCTTT; CDR3 protein: CASSFDRGFTEAFF; CDR3 length: 14; clone size: many; D gene: TRBD1; V gene: TRBV2; J gene: TRBJ1-1
CDR3 DNA: TGTGCCATCACCGACAGGGGGAACACTGAAGCTTTCTTT; CDR3 protein: CAITDRGNTEAFF; CDR3 length: 13; clone size: many; D gene: TRBD1; V gene: TRBV10-3; J gene: TRBJ1-1
CDR3 DNA: TGTGCCATCAGTGATCTAGGGTTGGATTCACCCCTCCACTTT; CDR3 protein: CAISDLGLDSPLHF; CDR3 length: 14; clone size: many; D gene: -; V gene: TRBV10-3; J gene: TRBJ1-6
CDR3 DNA: TGTGCCAGCAGCTTAGGGCTAGCGGGGAGGACCGGGGAGCTGTTTTTT; CDR3 protein: CASSLGLAGRTGELFF; CDR3 length: 16; clone size: few; D gene: TRBD2; V gene: TRBV7-2; J gene: TRBJ2-2
CDR3 DNA: TGTGCCAGCAGCAGACTAGTCCGCACAGATACGCAGTATTTT; CDR3 protein: CASSRLVRTDTQYF; CDR3 length: 14; clone size: -; D gene: -; V gene: TRBV11-2; J gene: TRBJ2-3
CDR3 DNA: TGCAGCGTCGCCACTAGCGCCCCCACAGATACGCAGTATTTT; CDR3 protein: CSVATSAPTDTQYF; CDR3 length: 14; clone size: many; D gene: TRBD2; V gene: TRBV29-1; J gene: TRBJ2-3
CDR3 DNA: TGCAGTGCTGACCAGGGGGGGTACACTGAAGCTTTCTTT; CDR3 protein: CSADQGGYTEAFF; CDR3 length: 13; clone size: many; D gene: TRBD1; V gene: TRBV20-1; J gene: TRBJ1-1
CDR3 DNA: TGTGCCAGCACCAGGACAGGGGAAGAGACCCAGTACTTC; CDR3 protein: CASTRTGEETQYF; CDR3 length: 13; clone size: -; D gene: TRBD1; V gene: TRBV12-3/TRBV12-4; J gene: TRBJ2-5
CDR3 DNA: TGTGCCAGCAGTTCCCTCGACATCTCGGACACTGAAGCTTTCTTT; CDR3 protein: CASSSLDISDTEAFF; CDR3 length: 15; clone size: many; D gene: -; V gene: TRBV3-1; J gene: TRBJ1-1